The next 27 T cell receptor beta chains were all read from a single sample in a study of cytomegalovirus exposure and HLA in healthy donors. The PCR used 60 Vbeta and 13 Jbeta primers. Measured with immunoSEQ multiplex PCR; TCRdb has only the in-frame clones, and not every one. The table has fewer than 350,000 clones, about 87% seen once. Input material: PBMCs. The source of these receptors is a woman aged 18-29 years in good health and CMV-seronegative.

The chain links TRBV4-1 to TRBJ2-3, with a weak D call TRBD1 (6 bases). V was trimmed by 6 bases and J by 6 bases, leaving 25 bases between them. Germline V gives CDR1 MGHRA, CDR2 YSYEKL. The CDR3 is made up of 17 amino acids. CDR3 sequence reads: CASSRMIGGISVDTQYF. CDR3 DNA: TGCGCCAGCAGTAGAATGATAGGGGGAATTTCGGTGGATACGCAGTATTTT.

This clone was counted once. The V call is TRBV27, the J call TRBJ2-1; 8 bases map to TRBD1. Unmatched junction bases numbered 3, after V lost 8 bases and J lost 0 bases. Per the germline V gene, CDR1 is MNHEY and CDR2 is SMNVEV (reference sequence). CDR3 length: 14 residues. The CDR3 spells CASGTGGSYNEQFF. CDR3 bases: TGTGCCAGCGGAACAGGGGGCTCCTACAATGAGCAGTTCTTC.

The chain employs TRBV2 and TRBJ2-3; no firm D call. Looked up from germline, CDR1 is SNHLY and CDR2 is FYNNEI. Trimming took 7 bases from V and 11 from J, leaving 10 bases between them. The CDR3 has 10 residues. The CDR3: CASKELGQYF. DNA of the CDR3: TGTGCCAGCAAGGAGTTAGGGCAGTATTTT.

The chain joins TRBV10-1 to TRBJ1-2; TRBD1 might be the D (6 bases). V gave up 5 bases and J gave up 4 bases, with 14 bases separating them. The CDR3 consists of 14 residues. Germline V gene data show CDR1 as WNHNN and CDR2 as SYGVQD (reference sequence). CDR3 coding DNA: TGCGCCAGCAGTCCGCCAGGGGTGGGCTATGGCTACACCTTC. Amino acid sequence: CASSPPGVGYGYTF.

The chain has TRBV30 and TRBJ2-2; D may be TRBD1 (5 bases). The CDR3 has 15 amino acids. The V gene lost 2 bases and the J gene lost 4 bases, with 14 bases spanning the gap. Germline CDR1 and CDR2: GTSNPN and SVGIG (reference sequence). CDR3 amino acids: CAWSTGDVITGELFF. Here the CDR3 DNA reads TGTGCCTGGAGTACAGGAGACGTAATCACCGGGGAGCTGTTTTTT.

This chain uses TRBV9 with TRBJ1-1, with 11 positions matching TRBD1. The CDR3 loop spans 15 amino acids. Germline V gives CDR1 SGDLS, CDR2 YYNGEE. With 0 bases clipped from V and 11 bases from J, the junction kept 9 bases outside the gene matches. DNA of the CDR3: TGTGCCAGCAGCGTAGATCCGGGACAGGGGGGTCCGGCTTTCTTT. It specifies CASSVDPGQGGPAFF.

For this clone: A read error may produce the germline difference seen at one junction end. J is TRBJ1-1 and V is TRBV7-9; TRBD1 is a possible D gene (6 bases). The CDR3 runs to 14 residues. Germline CDR1 SEHNR, CDR2 FQNEAQ (reference sequence). The CDR3 bases are TGTGCCAGCAGCTTAAAAGGGGGAGAGACTGGAGCTTTCTTT. Translated: CASSLKGGETGAFF.

V and J are TRBV6-6 and TRBJ1-1; D remains ambiguous. This CDR3 is built from 13 residues. Looked up from germline, CDR1 is MNHNY and CDR2 is SVGAGI (reference sequence). The V and J ends lost 4 bases and 6 bases respectively, with 12 bases between them. CDR3 sequence: CASSWAPGAEAFF. DNA of the CDR3: TGTGCCAGCAGTTGGGCCCCGGGAGCTGAAGCTTTCTTT.

This rearrangement joins TRBV30 to TRBJ2-1; no firm D call. The CDR3 loop spans 13 amino acids. V lost 0 bases to trimming and J lost 4 bases, with 7 bases between them. The germline gives CDR1 GTSNPN, CDR2 SVGIG (reference sequence). In DNA form, the CDR3 reads TGTGCCTGGAGTGTCCAGATATACAATGAGCAGTTCTTC. Translation: CAWSVQIYNEQFF.

The chain uses TRBV27 and TRBJ1-2, with D possibly matching TRBD1 (6 bases). V lost 0 bases and J 6 bases, leaving 11 bases between the germline ends. The CDR3 contains 14 residues. Looked up from germline, CDR1 is MNHEY and CDR2 is SMNVEV (reference sequence). CDR3 residues: CASSLSQGYDGYTF. The CDR3 DNA reads TGTGCCAGCAGTTTATCACAGGGTTACGATGGCTACACCTTC.

The DNA for the CDR3 is TGTGCCAGCAGAGGGACGGGGGATCAGCCCCAGCATTTT. This translates into CASRGTGDQPQHF. This rearrangement joins TRBV2 to TRBJ1-5; possible D gene TRBD1, 5 bases. The ends were cut back, 6 bases at V and 5 bases at J, with 11 bases in the middle. This CDR3 comprises 13 residues. Germline CDR1 SNHLY, CDR2 FYNNEI.

This chain uses TRBV5-1 with TRBJ2-5; 7 bases line up with TRBD2. The CDR3 is 13 amino acids. CDR1 and CDR2 from the germline V gene are SGHRS and YFSETQ. Trimming removed 3 bases from V and 5 bases from J; junction bases left unmatched: 4. This chain's CDR3 is CASSWTGGETQYF. The CDR3 DNA sequence: TGCGCCAGCAGCTGGACCGGGGGGGAGACCCAGTACTTC.

The chain is built from TRBV6-5 and TRBJ2-7; no reliable D call. CDR3 length: 15 residues. Germline loops: CDR1 MNHEY, CDR2 SVGAGI. The V gene lost 8 bases and the J gene lost 3 bases, with 20 bases spanning the gap. Here the CDR3 reads CASAESLLTNYEQYF. CDR3 nucleotide sequence: TGTGCCAGCGCGGAATCCTTATTAACAAACTACGAGCAGTACTTC.

This chain joins TRBV12-5 and TRBJ2-1; D remains ambiguous. The CDR3 covers 14 residues. Germline values: CDR1 LGHNT, CDR2 FRNRAP. V was trimmed by 4 bases and J by 2 bases, leaving 9 bases between them. The CDR3 nucleotides are TGTGCTAGTGGTTCCTCTGAGCCCTACAATGAGCAGTTCTTC. It encodes CASGSSEPYNEQFF.

V gene TRBV25-1 combines with J gene TRBJ2-3; 10 bases line up with TRBD2. Trimming cost V 3 bases and J 2 bases; bases outside gene matches: 5. The CDR3 runs 16 residues. The germline V gene has CDR1 MGHDK and CDR2 SYGVNS. The CDR3 DNA follows: TGTGCCAGCAGTGACCCTAGCGGGGGCCCCACAGATACGCAGTATTTT. Encoded protein: CASSDPSGGPTDTQYF.

This chain connects TRBV4-1 to TRBJ2-5; 7 bases align to TRBD2. The end of the DNA fits TRBJ2-7 better, so the J call may be wrong. The CDR3 has 16 residues. Germline CDR1 is MGHRA and CDR2 is YSYEKL. Written as DNA, the CDR3 is TGCGCCAGCAGCCAAGATTTCCCGGGGGGTTCCTACGAGCAGTACTTC. Protein sequence: CASSQDFPGGSYEQYF.

The gene calls are TRBV15 and TRBJ2-3, with 8 bases that match TRBD2. Germline loops: CDR1 LNHNV, CDR2 YYDKDF (reference sequence). This CDR3 region has 15 residues. V dropped 5 bases and J dropped 5; count of bases not matched to a gene: 9. This CDR3 reads CATSGIAGPGDTQYF. CDR3 sequence (DNA): TGTGCCACCAGCGGCATAGCGGGGCCGGGAGATACGCAGTATTTT.

With regard to this clone: One end of the junction is discordant with germline, which a read error may explain. This chain connects TRBV7-9 to TRBJ2-7, with 9 bases identical to TRBD1. The V gene's germline CDR1 is SEHNR and CDR2 FQNEAQ (reference sequence). This CDR3 is 14 amino acids long. Here the CDR3 reads CSSSLDGDRAGQYF. CDR3 in DNA: TGTTCCAGCAGCTTAGATGGGGACAGGGCAGGGCAGTACTTC.

This chain joins TRBV18 and TRBJ2-7, with 8 bases lining up with TRBD1. Germline loops: CDR1 KGHSH, CDR2 LQKENI. This CDR3 has 13 residues. V trimming: 6 bases; J trimming: 5 bases; junction bases outside the gene matches: 6. CDR3 sequence reads: CASSNQGADEQYF. CDR3 nucleotide sequence: TGTGCCAGCTCTAACCAGGGGGCGGACGAGCAGTACTTC. Supplemented by reference TRBV18 and TRBJ2-7, the full variable domain reads NAGVMQNPRHLVRRRGQEARLRCSPMKGHSHVYWYRQLPEEGLKFMVYLQKENIIDESGMPKERFSAEFPKEGPSILRIQQVVRGDSAAYFCASSNQGADEQYFGPGTRLTVT.

CDR3 protein: CASSETGRDTQYF. The CDR3 nucleotides read TGTGCCAGCAGTGAGACAGGAAGAGATACGCAGTATTTT. The rearrangement links TRBV2 to TRBJ2-3; tentatively, D is TRBD1 (6 bases). Trimming cost V 3 bases and J 5 bases, with 9 bases left between them. The germline CDR1 and CDR2 sequences are SNHLY and FYNNEI. The CDR3 is made up of 13 amino acids.

The CDR3 bases are TGTGCCAGCCGATTGACAGCACTTAATGAAAAACTGTTTTTT. As protein: CASRLTALNEKLFF. The chain has TRBV27 and TRBJ1-4, with D perhaps matching TRBD1 (5 bases). There are 14 residues in the CDR3. V gave up 8 bases and J gave up 4 bases, with 14 bases separating them. CDR1 is MNHEY, CDR2 SMNVEV, per germline (reference sequence).

The V gene is TRBV6-5, the J gene TRBJ1-2, with D maybe TRBD1 (6 bases). The germline gives CDR1 MNHEY, CDR2 SVGAGI. The CDR3 length is 15 residues. V was clipped by 2 bases and J by 1 base, with 11 bases between them. The CDR3 nucleotides are TGTGCCAGCAGTTACGTCTTACAGGGTAACTATGGCTACACCTTC. It translates to CASSYVLQGNYGYTF.

The V call is TRBV9, the J call TRBJ2-7, with 11 bases fitting TRBD1. The junction had 5 bases not matched to a gene; V was cut back by 3 bases and J by 3 bases. This CDR3 contains 15 residues. Germline CDR1 reads SGDLS; CDR2 reads YYNGEE. CDR3 sequence reads: CASSAGQGGSYEQYF. In DNA form, the CDR3 reads TGTGCCAGCAGCGCGGGACAGGGGGGAAGCTACGAGCAGTACTTC.

The gene calls are TRBV6-5 and TRBJ1-3; D call uncertain. The germline V and J ends were trimmed by 0 bases and 0 bases, with 6 bases remaining between them. The CDR3 runs to 15 residues. Germline V gene data show CDR1 as MNHEY and CDR2 as SVGAGI. The CDR3 bases are TGTGCCAGCAGTTACTCGTACGGCTCTGGAAACACCATATATTTT. Its translation: CASSYSYGSGNTIYF.

The V gene is TRBV27, the J gene TRBJ2-5; 10 bases match TRBD1. The junction had 8 bases not matched to a gene; V was cut back by 5 bases and J by 2 bases. This CDR3 contains 16 residues. The germline V gene has CDR1 MNHEY and CDR2 SMNVEV (reference sequence). The CDR3 DNA follows: TGTGCCAGCAGTCCCCGGGACAGGGGACGACAAGAGACCCAGTACTTC. It translates to CASSPRDRGRQETQYF.

A word on this clone: A junction end diverges from the germline sequence, so it may reflect a read error. Other DNA sequences in this sample translate to the same CDR3. The chain joins TRBV6-5 to TRBJ1-6; D may be TRBD1 (5 bases). Germline assignment: CDR1 MNHEY and CDR2 SVGAGI. The CDR3 is 14 amino acids. The CDR3 region has the DNA TGTGCCAGCAGTAAGGACACCTATAATTCCCCCCTCCACTTT. It yields the protein CASSKDTYNSPLHF.

V is TRBV5-1 and J is TRBJ1-6, with D maybe TRBD1 (6 bases). Trimming removed 0 bases from V and 6 bases from J, with 10 bases in between. Germline CDR1 is SGHRS and CDR2 is YFSETQ. This CDR3 is 15 amino acids long. CDR3 in amino acids: CASSLEGDGNSPLHF. The DNA for the CDR3 is TGCGCCAGCAGCTTGGAGGGGGATGGTAATTCACCCCTCCACTTT.